The 12 T cell receptor beta chains in this list originate from one sample, sequenced in a study of T cell responses to AZD1222 COVID-19 vaccine. Data came from immunoSEQ multiplex PCR; TCRdb stores just in-frame clones and leaves some out. The sample consists of approximately 60,000 clones, 86% of them appearing once. Source: peripheral blood, taken 28 days after the second AZD1222 dose. These receptors were collected from an adult who received the AZD1222 COVID-19 vaccine.

This sequence joins TRBV28 and TRBJ1-2; maybe TRBD1 (5 bases). CDR1 is MDHEN and CDR2 is SYDVKM in the germline V gene. V lost 5 bases and J lost 5, with 15 bases in between. The CDR3 loop spans 14 amino acids. The CDR3 DNA reads TGTGCCAGCAGTCTCGGGGCTGTGGGGTATGGCTACACCTTC. This gives the protein CASSLGAVGYGYTF.

The chain uses TRBV13 and TRBJ1-1; maybe TRBD1 (6 bases). Trimming shortened V by 6 bases and J by 0 bases, and 14 bases separated the two germline ends. The CDR3 consists of 15 residues. CDR1 is PRHDT and CDR2 is FYEKMQ in the germline V gene (reference sequence). The CDR3, as DNA: TGTGCCAGCAGATTACAGGGTAGAGTGAACACTGAAGCTTTCTTT. Its translation: CASRLQGRVNTEAFF. Looking up the rest from reference TRBV13 and TRBJ1-1 gives the full variable domain: AAGVIQSPRHLIKEKRETATLKCYPIPRHDTVYWYQQGPGQDPQFLISFYEKMQSDKGSIPDRFSAQQFSDYHSELNMSSLELGDSALYFCASRLQGRVNTEAFFGQGTRLTVV.

J is TRBJ2-5 and V is TRBV30; D is possibly TRBD1 (5 bases). The CDR3 is made up of 13 amino acids. The germline gives CDR1 GTSNPN, CDR2 SVGIG (reference sequence). Trimming took 2 bases from V and 5 from J, leaving 12 bases between them. CDR3 DNA: TGTGCCTGGAGTAGGGGCCCGCCCGAGACCCAGTACTTC. It codes for CAWSRGPPETQYF.

V and J are TRBV29-1 and TRBJ2-2; D call uncertain. The V gene's germline CDR1 is SQVTM and CDR2 ANQGSEA. Between the trimmed V and J ends, which lost 5 bases and 5 bases, there was a span of 6 bases. This CDR3 comprises 11 residues. This chain's CDR3 is CSVYKTGELFF. DNA of the CDR3: TGCAGCGTTTACAAGACCGGGGAGCTGTTTTTT.

This clone is a singleton in its sample. The chain carries TRBV6-1 and TRBJ1-4; D is ambiguous. CDR1 is MNHNS, CDR2 SASEGT, per germline. CDR3 length equals 13 residues. Between the trimmed V and J ends, which lost 3 bases and 10 bases, there was a span of 12 bases. The CDR3 reads CASSETPAAKLFF. DNA for the CDR3: TGTGCCAGCAGTGAGACCCCGGCGGCAAAACTGTTTTTT.

V is TRBV4-1 and J is TRBJ1-3, with 7 bases lining up with TRBD1. The J segment lost 4 bases and the V segment lost 3 bases, leaving 9 bases of the junction unmatched. Germline V gives CDR1 MGHRA, CDR2 YSYEKL. The CDR3 spans 16 residues. CDR3 amino acids: CASSHSDRASGNTIYF. CDR3 in DNA: TGCGCCAGCAGCCACTCCGACAGGGCCTCGGGAAACACCATATATTTT.

V and J are TRBV7-9 and TRBJ1-2, with D perhaps TRBD1 (5 bases). V gave up 4 bases and J gave up 6 bases, with 12 bases separating them. Germline V gives CDR1 SEHNR, CDR2 FQNEAQ (reference sequence). The CDR3 is 13 residues long. Here the CDR3 reads CASSYGDGDGYTF. CDR3 nucleotide sequence: TGTGCCAGCAGCTACGGGGACGGAGATGGCTACACCTTC.

This chain joins TRBV5-1 and TRBJ2-7; the match to TRBD2 covers 11 bases. There are 17 residues in the CDR3. Germline CDR1 and CDR2: SGHRS and YFSETQ. V trimming: 2 bases; J trimming: 2 bases; junction bases outside the gene matches: 9. The chain's CDR3 is CASSFGLAGGTAYEQYF. The CDR3 DNA reads TGCGCCAGCAGCTTCGGGTTAGCGGGGGGGACTGCCTACGAGCAGTACTTC.

V and J are TRBV2 and TRBJ1-5; D is undetermined. The CDR3 contains 14 residues. Germline lookup yields CDR1 SNHLY and CDR2 FYNNEI. Trimming stripped 11 bases from V and 0 bases from J, with 14 bases between. In DNA, the CDR3 is TGTGCCTCCCAGTCCGGGGATAGCAATCAGCCCCAGCATTTT. Protein product: CASQSGDSNQPQHF.

The chain has TRBV19 and TRBJ1-5; D perhaps matches TRBD1 (6 bases). The V and J ends lost 5 bases and 3 bases respectively, with 23 bases between them. Germline lookup yields CDR1 LNHDA and CDR2 SQIVND (reference sequence). The CDR3 totals 18 residues. CDR3 nucleotides: TGTGCCAGTAGTTTGGACAGCCCGGAGGTGGCAATCAATCAGCCCCAGCATTTT. Residues: CASSLDSPEVAINQPQHF.

The CDR3 DNA is TGTGCCAGCACTTGGGCAGGGTTGCAAGAGACCCAGTACTTC. Translated: CASTWAGLQETQYF. This chain joins TRBV28 and TRBJ2-5, with a weak D call TRBD1 (5 bases). Germline CDR1 and CDR2: MDHEN and SYDVKM. CDR3 length: 14 amino acids. V was cut by 7 bases and J by 2 bases, with 14 bases left in between. Combining the CDR3 with reference TRBV28 and TRBJ2-5 gives the whole variable domain DVKVTQSSRYLVKRTGEKVFLECVQDMDHENMFWYRQDPGLGLRLIYFSYDVKMKEKGDIPEGYSVSREKKERFSLILESASTNQTSMYLCASTWAGLQETQYFGPGTRLLVL.

This clone occurred a few times. CDR3: CASSPQGGKNIQYF. CDR3 DNA: TGTGCCAGCAGCCCCCAGGGGGGAAAAAACATTCAGTACTTC. The chain links TRBV9 to TRBJ2-4; the D gene is possibly TRBD1 (7 bases). Trimming took off 4 bases at V and 4 bases at J, with 12 bases between the two ends. Germline lookup yields CDR1 SGDLS and CDR2 YYNGEE. The CDR3 covers 14 residues. The variable domain in full, with the rest retrieved from reference TRBV9 and TRBJ2-4, is DSGVTQTPKHLITATGQRVTLRCSPRSGDLSVYWYQQSLDQGLQFLIQYYNGEERAKGNILERFSAQQFPDLHSELNLSSLELGDSALYFCASSPQGGKNIQYFGAGTRLSVL.